The 25 T cell receptor beta chains in this list originate from one sample, sequenced in a study of shared clonotypes between healthy human individuals. The table came from immunoSEQ multiplex PCR; TCRdb's copy has only in-frame clones and leaves some out. Among approximately 330,000 clones, roughly 70% were seen once, and the ten largest hold about 9.4%. Sequenced sample: memory CD4+ T cells sorted from blood. This sample's subset: CD45RA-negative fraction. The receptors shown here come from a man between 25 and 39 years old in good health.

This clone was counted a single time. The V and J genes are TRBV6-1 and TRBJ1-3; 7 nucleotides agree with TRBD1. The CDR3 sequence is 15 residues long. V dropped 8 bases and J dropped 6; count of bases not matched to a gene: 13. Germline V gene lookup returns CDR1 MNHNS and CDR2 SASEGT. CDR3 DNA: TGTGCCAGCCTCGGCAGACAGGGATGGGAAAACACCATATATTTT. As protein: CASLGRQGWENTIYF.

The chain is built from TRBV21-1 and TRBJ2-7; TRBD1, the table's D call, was not compared with the DNA. TRBV21-1 is described as a pseudogene. This CDR3 is 15 amino acids long. CDR3: CASSKGSRGEWEQYF. CDR3 nucleotide sequence: TGTGCCAGCAGCAAAGGGTCCAGGGGTGAGTGGGAGCAGTACTTC.

This clone appeared a few times. The V and J genes are TRBV7-2 and TRBJ2-7; the D gene could be TRBD1 or TRBD2 (5 bases each). This CDR3 is built from 14 residues. CDR1 and CDR2 (germline): SGHTA, FQGNSA. The ends were cut back, 5 bases at V and 6 bases at J, with 17 bases in the middle. The CDR3, as DNA: TGTGCCAGCAGCCCCCAAGGTTGGGGGAGCGAGCAGTACTTC. This gives the protein CASSPQGWGSEQYF.

This chain connects TRBV6-5 to TRBJ1-2; 9 bases align to TRBD1. Trimming took 5 bases from V and 6 from J; bases not matched to a gene: 7. Germline CDR1 is MNHEY and CDR2 is SVGAGI. CDR3 length: 14 amino acids. The CDR3 DNA reads TGTGCCAGCAGTGGGGGACAGGGAACTGATGGCTACACCTTC. Protein sequence: CASSGGQGTDGYTF.

This chain uses TRBV6-6 with TRBJ1-1, with 8 bases aligning to TRBD1. V dropped 5 bases and J dropped 0; count of bases not matched to a gene: 8. The CDR3 is 16 residues long. Germline values: CDR1 MNHNY, CDR2 SVGAGI (reference sequence). CDR3 DNA sequence: TGTGCCAGCAGTCACAAACGGACAGGGTTGAACACTGAAGCTTTCTTT. It is translated as CASSHKRTGLNTEAFF.

This rearrangement joins TRBV4-3 to TRBJ2-7, with 8 bases identical to TRBD1. The CDR3 runs 14 residues. V trimming: 3 bases; J trimming: 5 bases; junction bases outside the gene matches: 6. Germline lookup yields CDR1 LGHNA and CDR2 YSLEER. DNA for the CDR3: TGCGCCAGCAGCCACCTGACAGGGGAGCACGAGCAGTACTTC. Translating it yields CASSHLTGEHEQYF.

V usage is TRBV14 and J usage is TRBJ1-1; unclear D gene. Germline V gene lookup returns CDR1 SGHDN and CDR2 FVKESK. The V end was cut by 0 bases, the J end by 9 bases, with 11 bases between. The CDR3 loop spans 13 amino acids. CDR3 DNA sequence: TGTGCCAGCAGCCAAGACTTTGGGTTTCAAGCTTTCTTT. Its protein product is CASSQDFGFQAFF.

The rearrangement links TRBV28 to TRBJ2-1, with a possible D match to TRBD2 (6 bases). V lost 3 bases and J lost 9, with 9 bases in between. The CDR3 spans 12 residues. Germline V gives CDR1 MDHEN, CDR2 SYDVKM. This CDR3 reads CASSLYGSEQFF. CDR3 bases: TGTGCCAGCAGTTTGTACGGGAGTGAGCAGTTCTTC.

V and J are TRBV4-1 and TRBJ2-7, with TRBD2 matching 11 bases. CDR1 and CDR2 (germline): MGHRA, YSYEKL. V trimming: 3 bases; J trimming: 0 bases; junction bases outside the gene matches: 7. The CDR3 consists of 17 residues. The CDR3 DNA follows: TGCGCCAGCAGCCAGGTATTAGCGGGAGGGAGCTCCTACGAGCAGTACTTC. It translates to CASSQVLAGGSSYEQYF.

The rearrangement joins TRBV7-9 to TRBJ2-3; D is possibly TRBD2 (6 bases). V was pared by 4 bases and J by 14 bases, with 19 bases between. This CDR3 comprises 13 residues. Germline V lookup: CDR1 SEHNR, CDR2 FQNEAQ (reference sequence). CDR3 sequence reads: CASSSLEAGMGYF. The CDR3 DNA follows: TGTGCCAGCAGCTCACTGGAGGCGGGAATGGGGTATTTT.

This chain connects TRBV4-1 to TRBJ2-7, with D unresolved. CDR3 size: 13 residues. Germline CDR1 is MGHRA and CDR2 is YSYEKL. V lost 4 bases to trimming and J lost 0 bases, with 7 bases between them. The CDR3 DNA is TGCGCCAGCAGCCCTGGGGACTCCTACGAGCAGTACTTC. Protein sequence: CASSPGDSYEQYF.

The chain joins TRBV2 to TRBJ2-7; perhaps TRBD2 as D (6 bases). The CDR3 consists of 14 residues. V lost 6 bases, J lost 1 base, and 13 bases lay in between. The V gene's germline CDR1 is SNHLY and CDR2 FYNNEI. DNA for the CDR3: TGTGCCAGCAGCCGAATAGGGACTTCCTACGAGCAGTACTTC. Protein product: CASSRIGTSYEQYF.

The chain joins TRBV5-4 to TRBJ1-4, with D uncertain. The CDR3 covers 12 residues. Germline CDR1 is SGHNT and CDR2 is YYREEE (reference sequence). Trimming took off 4 bases at V and 6 bases at J, with 7 bases between the two ends. As DNA, the CDR3 is TGTGCCAGCAGCCCCGGGGATGAAAAACTGTTTTTT. Its protein product is CASSPGDEKLFF.

This clone was seen only a few times. The J gene is TRBJ2-5, the V gene TRBV5-4; 10 bases match TRBD1. V gave up 5 bases and J gave up 2 bases; unmatched junction bases: 6. In germline, CDR1 is SGHNT, CDR2 YYREEE (reference sequence). CDR3 length: 15 amino acids. CDR3 sequence: CASRSGTGVQETQYF. The CDR3 coding sequence is TGTGCCAGCAGATCCGGGACAGGGGTACAAGAGACCCAGTACTTC.

The V gene is TRBV27, the J gene TRBJ1-2, with no clear D. The germline CDR1 and CDR2 sequences are MNHEY and SMNVEV (reference sequence). The CDR3 totals 15 residues. V lost 2 bases and J lost 6, with 16 bases in between. The CDR3 protein is CASSLMSYPRNGYTF. CDR3 DNA: TGTGCCAGCAGTTTAATGTCTTACCCGAGGAATGGCTACACCTTC.

The chain joins TRBV15 to TRBJ2-1; 11 bases are shared with TRBD2. The CDR3 length is 16 residues. J gave up 0 bases and V 3 bases, and 1 base lay outside the gene matches. Looked up from germline, CDR1 is LNHNV and CDR2 is YYDKDF (reference sequence). DNA of the CDR3: TGTGCCACCAGCAGGACTAGCGGGAACTCCTACAATGAGCAGTTCTTC. Residues: CATSRTSGNSYNEQFF. Together with reference TRBV15 and TRBJ2-1, the CDR3 gives the full variable domain: DAMVIQNPRYQVTQFGKPVTLSCSQTLNHNVMYWYQQKSSQAPKLLFHYYDKDFNNEADTPDNFQSRRPNTSFCFLDIRSPGLGDTAMYLCATSRTSGNSYNEQFFGPGTRLTVL.

In this sample, this clone turned up a few times. The chain uses TRBV10-3 and TRBJ2-7; D gene ambiguous. The V end was cut by 4 bases, the J end by 7 bases, with 8 bases between. CDR3 length equals 11 residues. The germline CDR1 and CDR2 sequences are ENHRY and SYGVKD. The CDR3 nucleotides are TGTGCCATCAGTGCTAAGGATGAGCAGTACTTC. It translates to CAISAKDEQYF.

The chain uses TRBV2 and TRBJ1-3; D gene ambiguous. The CDR3 runs to 15 residues. V lost 1 base and J 4 bases, leaving 11 bases between the germline ends. Per the germline V gene, CDR1 is SNHLY and CDR2 is FYNNEI. For the CDR3, the DNA is TGTGCCAGCAGTGAAGTTCAGAACACCGGAAACACCATATATTTT. The encoded protein is CASSEVQNTGNTIYF.

This chain uses TRBV28 with TRBJ2-2; unclear D gene. The CDR3 runs to 13 residues. Germline values: CDR1 MDHEN, CDR2 SYDVKM. Trimming cost V 6 bases and J 5 bases, with 10 bases left between them. The CDR3 DNA reads as TGTGCCAGCAGACCAATTGCGACCGGGGAGCTGTTTTTT. Its protein product is CASRPIATGELFF.

The chain joins TRBV11-2 to TRBJ2-1; 8 bases align to TRBD2. V was pared by 1 base and J by 4 bases, with 6 bases of the junction left unmatched. The germline gives CDR1 SGHAT, CDR2 FQNNGV. CDR3 length equals 16 residues. The CDR3 loop reads CASSLVGGGFYNEQFF. CDR3 DNA: TGTGCCAGCAGCTTAGTAGGCGGGGGGTTTTACAATGAGCAGTTCTTC. The full variable domain, its missing parts supplied by reference TRBV11-2 and TRBJ2-1, is EAGVAQSPRYKIIEKRQSVAFWCNPISGHATLYWYQQILGQGPKLLIQFQNNGVVDDSQLPKDRFSAERLKGVDSTLKIQPAKLEDSAVYLCASSLVGGGFYNEQFFGPGTRLTVL.

In nucleotides, the CDR3 is TGTGCCAGCAGAGCGACAGGGGATAGCAATCAGCCCCAGCATTTT. Protein sequence: CASRATGDSNQPQHF. This rearrangement joins TRBV2 to TRBJ1-5, with 8 bases fitting TRBD1. Trimming cost V 6 bases and J 0 bases; bases outside gene matches: 4. The CDR3 is 15 residues long. Germline loops: CDR1 SNHLY, CDR2 FYNNEI.

This clone was seen a few times. The gene calls are TRBV5-6 and TRBJ1-2, with D unresolved. The germline CDR1 and CDR2 sequences are SGHDT and YYEEEE. This CDR3 is 14 amino acids long. Trimming took off 4 bases at V and 7 bases at J, with 17 bases between the two ends. CDR3 nucleotides: TGTGCCAGCAGCCCGGGCTGGGGTGTCAGTGGCTACACCTTC. This translates into CASSPGWGVSGYTF.

The chain is built from TRBV2 and TRBJ2-2; 12 bases match TRBD2. Germline trimming cut 7 bases from V and 4 bases from J; bases unmatched to any gene: 4. The germline CDR1 and CDR2 sequences are SNHLY and FYNNEI. This CDR3 has 15 residues. The CDR3 DNA reads TGTGCCAGCACTGGACTAGCGGGAATCACCGGGGAGCTGTTTTTT. Amino acids: CASTGLAGITGELFF.

The chain joins TRBV19 to TRBJ2-3, with 7 bases matching TRBD1. There are 14 residues in the CDR3. V trimming: 7 bases; J trimming: 2 bases; junction bases outside the gene matches: 6. Germline V gives CDR1 LNHDA, CDR2 SQIVND (reference sequence). CDR3: CASTFTGDTDTQYF. The CDR3 nucleotides are TGTGCCAGTACCTTCACAGGGGACACAGATACGCAGTATTTT.

The sample holds a few counts of this clone. The chain combines TRBV4-1 with TRBJ2-6; 7 nucleotides agree with TRBD1. Per the germline V gene, CDR1 is MGHRA and CDR2 is YSYEKL. V dropped 1 base and J dropped 0; count of bases not matched to a gene: 15. The CDR3 length is 21 residues. CDR3 sequence reads: CASSQVYGRGRTSSGANVLTF. The CDR3 bases are TGCGCCAGCAGCCAAGTTTACGGTAGGGGGCGAACAAGCTCTGGGGCCAACGTCCTGACTTTC.